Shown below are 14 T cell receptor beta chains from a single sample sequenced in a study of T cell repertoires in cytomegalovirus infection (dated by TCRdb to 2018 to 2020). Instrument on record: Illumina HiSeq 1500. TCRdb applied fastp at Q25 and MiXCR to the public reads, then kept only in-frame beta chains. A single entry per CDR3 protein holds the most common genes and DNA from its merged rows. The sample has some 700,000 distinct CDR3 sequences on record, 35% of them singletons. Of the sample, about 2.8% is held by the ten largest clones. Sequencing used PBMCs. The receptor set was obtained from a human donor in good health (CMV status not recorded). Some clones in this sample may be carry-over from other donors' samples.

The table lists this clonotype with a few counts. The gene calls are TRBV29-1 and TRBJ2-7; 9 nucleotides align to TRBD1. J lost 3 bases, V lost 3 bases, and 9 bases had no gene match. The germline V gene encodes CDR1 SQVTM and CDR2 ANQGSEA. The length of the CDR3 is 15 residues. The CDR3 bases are TGCAGCGTTGAGTTTGAGACAGGGGGTGACTACGAGCAGTACTTC. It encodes CSVEFETGGDYEQYF.

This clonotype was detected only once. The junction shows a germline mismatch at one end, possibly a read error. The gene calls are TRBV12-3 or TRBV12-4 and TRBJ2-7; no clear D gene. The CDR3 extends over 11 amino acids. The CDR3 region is CDSRFSGEQYF. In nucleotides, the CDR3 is TGTGACAGCCGTTTCTCTGGCGAGCAGTACTTC.

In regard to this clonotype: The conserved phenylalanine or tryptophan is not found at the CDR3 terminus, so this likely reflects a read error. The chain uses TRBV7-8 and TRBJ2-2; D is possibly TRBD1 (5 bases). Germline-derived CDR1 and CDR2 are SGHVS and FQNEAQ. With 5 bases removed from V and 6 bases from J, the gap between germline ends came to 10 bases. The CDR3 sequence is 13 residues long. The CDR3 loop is CASSTRVPGELFL. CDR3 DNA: TGTGCCAGCAGCACCAGGGTACCCGGGGAGCTGTTTCTT.

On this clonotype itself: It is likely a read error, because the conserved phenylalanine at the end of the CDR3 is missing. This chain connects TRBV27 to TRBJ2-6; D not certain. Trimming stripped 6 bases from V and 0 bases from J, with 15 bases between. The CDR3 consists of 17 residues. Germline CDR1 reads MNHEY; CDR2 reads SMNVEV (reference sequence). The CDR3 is CASSPSSRISGANVLTL. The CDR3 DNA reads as TGTGCCAGCAGCCCCTCTAGTCGGATCTCTGGGGCCAACGTCCTGACTTTA.

CDR3 in amino acids: CASSWTRGHLDTQYF. DNA for the CDR3: TGTGCCAGCAGCTGGACTAGGGGGCATTTAGATACGCAGTATTTT. The chain has TRBV7-2 and TRBJ2-3, with D perhaps TRBD1 or TRBD2 (7 bases each). The CDR3 contains 15 residues. From germline, CDR1 is SGHTA and CDR2 FQGNSA. V lost 4 bases, J lost 5 bases, and 16 bases lay in between.

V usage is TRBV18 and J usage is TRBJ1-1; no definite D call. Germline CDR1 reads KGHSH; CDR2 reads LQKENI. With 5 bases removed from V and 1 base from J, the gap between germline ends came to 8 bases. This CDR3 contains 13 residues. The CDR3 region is CASSSTQNTEAFF. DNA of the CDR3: TGTGCCAGCTCATCGACACAGAACACTGAAGCTTTCTTT.

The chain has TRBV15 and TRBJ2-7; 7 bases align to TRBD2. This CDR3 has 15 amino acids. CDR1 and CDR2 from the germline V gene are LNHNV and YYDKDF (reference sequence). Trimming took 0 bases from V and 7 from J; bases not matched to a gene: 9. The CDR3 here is CATSRDLAGAGEQYF. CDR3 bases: TGTGCCACCAGCAGAGATCTCGCGGGAGCGGGGGAGCAGTACTTC. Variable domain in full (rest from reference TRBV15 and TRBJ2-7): DAMVIQNPRYQVTQFGKPVTLSCSQTLNHNVMYWYQQKSSQAPKLLFHYYDKDFNNEADTPDNFQSRRPNTSFCFLDIRSPGLGDTAMYLCATSRDLAGAGEQYFGPGTRLTVT.

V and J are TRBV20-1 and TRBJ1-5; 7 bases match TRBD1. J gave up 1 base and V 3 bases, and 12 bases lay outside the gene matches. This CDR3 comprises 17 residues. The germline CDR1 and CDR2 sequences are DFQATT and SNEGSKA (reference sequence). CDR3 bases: TGCAGTGCTAGCAACCCCTCCAGGGGGGGAAGCAATCAGCCCCAGCATTTT. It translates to CSASNPSRGGSNQPQHF.

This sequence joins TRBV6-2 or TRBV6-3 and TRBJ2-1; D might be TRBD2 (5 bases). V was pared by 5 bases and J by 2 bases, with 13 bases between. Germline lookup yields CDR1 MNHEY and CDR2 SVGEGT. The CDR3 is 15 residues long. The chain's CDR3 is CASSVTGIPYNEQFF. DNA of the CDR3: TGTGCCAGCAGTGTCACCGGGATCCCCTACAATGAGCAGTTCTTC.

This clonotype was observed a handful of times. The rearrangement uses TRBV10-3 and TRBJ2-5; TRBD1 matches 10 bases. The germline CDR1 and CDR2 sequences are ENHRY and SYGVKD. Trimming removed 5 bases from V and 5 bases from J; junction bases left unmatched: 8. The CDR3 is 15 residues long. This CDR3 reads CAISTRDRGAETQYF. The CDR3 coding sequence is TGTGCCATCAGTACCCGGGACAGGGGTGCTGAGACCCAGTACTTC.

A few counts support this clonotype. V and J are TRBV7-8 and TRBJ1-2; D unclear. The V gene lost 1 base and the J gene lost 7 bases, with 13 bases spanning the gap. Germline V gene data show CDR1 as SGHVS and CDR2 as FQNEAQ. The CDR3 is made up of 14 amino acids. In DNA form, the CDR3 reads TGTGCCAGCAGCTTAGATAGCTGGGCGGGTGGCTACACCTTC. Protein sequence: CASSLDSWAGGYTF.

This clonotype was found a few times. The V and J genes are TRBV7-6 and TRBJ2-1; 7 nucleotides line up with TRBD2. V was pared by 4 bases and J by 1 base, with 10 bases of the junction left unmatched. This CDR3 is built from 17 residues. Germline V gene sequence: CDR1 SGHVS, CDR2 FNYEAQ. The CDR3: CASSSPGTIRSYNEQFF. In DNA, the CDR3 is TGTGCCAGCAGCTCCCCCGGGACTATTAGATCCTACAATGAGCAGTTCTTC.

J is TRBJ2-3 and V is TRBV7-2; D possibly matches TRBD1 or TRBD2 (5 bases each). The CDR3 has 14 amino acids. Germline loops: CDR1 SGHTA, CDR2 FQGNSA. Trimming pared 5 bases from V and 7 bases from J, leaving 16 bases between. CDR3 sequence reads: CASSPSPQGHTQYF. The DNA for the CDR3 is TGTGCCAGCAGCCCCTCCCCCCAGGGACATACGCAGTATTTT. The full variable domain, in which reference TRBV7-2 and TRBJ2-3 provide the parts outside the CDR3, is GAGVSQSPSNKVTEKGKDVELRCDPISGHTALYWYRQSLGQGLEFLIYFQGNSAPDKSGLPSDRFSAERTGGSVSTLTIQRTQQEDSAVYLCASSPSPQGHTQYFGPGTRLTVL.

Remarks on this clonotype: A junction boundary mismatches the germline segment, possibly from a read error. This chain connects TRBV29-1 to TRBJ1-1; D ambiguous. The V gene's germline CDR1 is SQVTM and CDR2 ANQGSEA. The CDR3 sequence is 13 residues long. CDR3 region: CSFERGENTEAFF. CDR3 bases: TGCAGCTTTGAAAGAGGTGAGAACACTGAAGCTTTCTTT.